This TCR beta chain was sequenced for a study of blood T cell repertoires in COVID-19. Turning to the study itself: Samples taken during acute and convalescent COVID-19 were collected in the United States, Italy and Spain. From T cells, B-cell-depleted T cells, or PBMCs came the material, which was cDNA or gDNA.

Clones were read by immunoSEQ multiplex PCR, and TCRdb kept only the in-frame ones, dropping some. The sample carries 300,000 to 450,000 clones, around nine tenths recorded once. The CDR3 has 16 amino acids. Per the germline V gene, CDR1 is LNHNV and CDR2 is YYDKDF (reference sequence). V gave up 0 bases and J gave up 2 bases, with 12 bases separating them. The sequence was collected from a woman between 25 and 40 years old who had been exposed to COVID-19. The chain recombines TRBV15 with TRBJ2-3; D gene ambiguous. Sequenced input: PBMCs or T cells enriched from blood (not recorded which). CDR3 sequence reads: CATSRDSSAYTDTQYF. Here the CDR3 DNA reads TGTGCCACCAGCAGAGATTCAAGCGCCTACACAGATACGCAGTATTTT.